This entry lists 18 T cell receptor beta chains sequenced from one sample in a study of beta chain features in type 1 diabetes. Every isolated RNA sample was fully reverse transcribed, so sequencing captured expressed TCRB transcripts. Clones were read by immunoSEQ multiplex PCR, and TCRdb kept only the in-frame ones, dropping some. Among around 340,000 clones, roughly a fifth were seen once, and the ten largest hold around 0.045%. The sequenced sample was naive CD4+ T cells from blood. The receptors were gathered from a woman younger than 30 in good health.

The V and J genes are TRBV29-1 and TRBJ1-2; 11 bases agree with TRBD1. Germline trimming cut 6 bases from V and 3 bases from J; bases unmatched to any gene: 3. Germline-derived CDR1 and CDR2 are SQVTM and ANQGSEA. The CDR3 length is 13 residues. In nucleotides, the CDR3 is TGCAGCGTCGCGGGACAGGGGGACTATGGCTACACCTTC. As protein: CSVAGQGDYGYTF.

The chain employs TRBV9 and TRBJ1-5; D gene uncertain. V was shortened by 3 bases and J by 6 bases, with 16 bases between the two germline ends. CDR3 length equals 15 residues. The germline V gene encodes CDR1 SGDLS and CDR2 YYNGEE. DNA for the CDR3: TGTGCCAGCAGCGCCACCTTCGAAGTGGCTCAGCCCCAGCATTTT. Its translation is CASSATFEVAQPQHF.

This clone occurred a few times. The chain uses TRBV7-2 and TRBJ1-1; D not resolved. This CDR3 comprises 11 residues. Germline V CDR1 and CDR2: SGHTA, FQGNSA. Trimming cost V 2 bases and J 5 bases, with 3 bases left between them. The CDR3 protein is CASSLLTEAFF. For the CDR3, the DNA is TGTGCCAGCAGCTTATTAACTGAAGCTTTCTTT.

This clone has just a few counts. The genes are TRBV7-3 and TRBJ2-1, with D unresolved. In germline, CDR1 is SGHTA, CDR2 FQGTGA. The CDR3 sequence is 11 residues long. Trimming cost V 2 bases and J 8 bases, with 4 bases left between them. The CDR3 DNA reads TGTGCCAGCAGCTTAGGGCATGAGCAGTTCTTC. Translation gives CASSLGHEQFF.

There are a few counts of this clone. The rearrangement joins TRBV7-9 to TRBJ1-2; tentatively, D is TRBD1 (5 bases). V was cut by 5 bases and J by 4 bases, with 14 bases left in between. CDR3 length: 14 residues. The germline gives CDR1 SEHNR, CDR2 FQNEAQ (reference sequence). CDR3 sequence: CASSGVGGFYGYTF. The DNA for the CDR3 is TGTGCCAGCAGCGGGGTGGGGGGATTCTATGGCTACACCTTC. The full variable domain, with the rest looked up from reference TRBV7-9 and TRBJ1-2, is DTGVSQNPRHKITKRGQNVTFRCDPISEHNRLYWYRQTLGQGPEFLTYFQNEAQLEKSRLLSDRFSAERPKGSFSTLEIQRTEQGDSAMYLCASSGVGGFYGYTFGSGTRLTVV.

This clone occurred many times. The CDR3 sequence: CASSGRESNEQFF. The CDR3 nucleotides are TGTGCCAGTAGTGGCCGGGAGTCCAATGAGCAGTTCTTC. The gene calls are TRBV19 and TRBJ2-1, with D perhaps TRBD2 (6 bases). The CDR3 has 13 residues. Germline values: CDR1 LNHDA, CDR2 SQIVND (reference sequence). V was cut by 5 bases and J by 6 bases, with 11 bases left in between.

This clone was seen more than once but under ten times. V usage is TRBV19 and J usage is TRBJ1-2, with 7 positions matching TRBD1. CDR1 and CDR2 (germline): LNHDA, SQIVND (reference sequence). The CDR3 runs to 12 residues. V lost 5 bases and J lost 6; bases outside the gene matches: 3. The CDR3 DNA reads as TGTGCCAGTAGTCCCACAGGGGATGGCTACACCTTC. Its protein product is CASSPTGDGYTF.

This clone was counted a few times. V and J are TRBV2 and TRBJ1-5; no firm D call. Trimming cost V 9 bases and J 6 bases, with 15 bases left between them. The CDR3 consists of 13 residues. Per the germline V gene, CDR1 is SNHLY and CDR2 is FYNNEI. This CDR3 is CASTSFPGQPQHF. For the CDR3, the DNA is TGTGCCAGTACAAGTTTCCCTGGTCAGCCCCAGCATTTT.

The V and J genes are TRBV29-1 and TRBJ2-2, with D uncertain. This CDR3 is built from 15 residues. V was shortened by 3 bases and J by 0 bases, with 11 bases between the two germline ends. CDR1 and CDR2 (germline): SQVTM, ANQGSEA. CDR3 DNA: TGCAGCGTTGATACCTCAGGCACGAACACCGGGGAGCTGTTTTTT. The encoded protein is CSVDTSGTNTGELFF.

This clone came up a few times. This chain uses TRBV7-2 with TRBJ2-6; D possibly corresponds to TRBD1 (6 bases). From germline, CDR1 is SGHTA and CDR2 FQGNSA. The ends were cut back, 7 bases at V and 0 bases at J, with 10 bases in the middle. This CDR3 contains 15 residues. For the CDR3, the DNA is TGTGCCAGCATGACAGGCCCCTCTGGGGCCAACGTCCTGACTTTC. Its translation is CASMTGPSGANVLTF.

This clone has more than one count but fewer than ten. The chain has TRBV5-6 and TRBJ2-1, with 7 bases lining up with TRBD2. Germline V gene lookup returns CDR1 SGHDT and CDR2 YYEEEE. The trim removed 0 bases at V and 0 bases at J, leaving 3 bases unmatched. This CDR3 has 16 amino acids. The CDR3 reads CASSLDRTSSYNEQFF. DNA of the CDR3: TGTGCCAGCAGCTTGGATCGGACTAGCTCCTACAATGAGCAGTTCTTC.

This clone has a handful of counts. The V gene is TRBV30, the J gene TRBJ1-2, with D maybe TRBD1 (5 bases). V was cut by 3 bases and J by 7 bases, with 18 bases left in between. The CDR3 spans 14 residues. The germline CDR1 and CDR2 sequences are GTSNPN and SVGIG (reference sequence). Here the CDR3 DNA reads TGTGCCTGGAGGCGGGACGGGAAGAGCAGTGGCTACACCTTC. Residues: CAWRRDGKSSGYTF.

The chain employs TRBV7-9 and TRBJ1-4, with 7 bases aligning to TRBD1. The CDR3 loop spans 13 amino acids. The V and J ends lost 7 bases and 3 bases, in that order; junction bases with no gene match: 2. CDR1 SEHNR and CDR2 FQNEAQ come from the germline V gene (reference sequence). CDR3 nucleotide sequence: TGTGCCAGCACCGGGACAGCTAATGAAAAACTGTTTTTT. Amino acids: CASTGTANEKLFF.

V usage is TRBV30 and J usage is TRBJ1-5; D remains unclear. CDR1 is GTSNPN and CDR2 is SVGIG in the germline V gene (reference sequence). Trimming removed 1 base at V and 1 base at J, with 11 bases between. This CDR3 has 15 residues. CDR3 loop: CAWSGETWSNQPQHF. The CDR3 region has the DNA TGTGCCTGGAGTGGGGAGACCTGGAGCAATCAGCCCCAGCATTTT. Combining the CDR3 with reference TRBV30 and TRBJ1-5 gives the whole variable domain SQTIHQWPATLVQPVGSPLSLECTVEGTSNPNLYWYRQAAGRGLQLLFYSVGIGQISSEVPQNLSASRPQDRQFILSSKKLLLSDSGFYLCAWSGETWSNQPQHFGDGTRLSIL.

In this sample, this clone turned up a few times. The rearrangement links TRBV7-2 to TRBJ2-6; 7 nucleotides align to TRBD2. CDR3 length equals 16 residues. After removal of 1 base from V and 2 bases from J, the junction contained 2 bases not matched to a gene. Germline V CDR1 and CDR2: SGHTA, FQGNSA. The CDR3 nucleotides are TGTGCCAGCAGCTTAGTGGCGGGGGCTGGGGCCAACGTCCTGACTTTC. Translated, it gives CASSLVAGAGANVLTF.

This rearrangement joins TRBV7-8 to TRBJ2-5, with TRBD1 as a possible D gene (6 bases). The CDR3 length is 14 residues. V was cut by 5 bases and J by 5 bases, with 15 bases left in between. CDR1 is SGHVS and CDR2 is FQNEAQ in the germline V gene. CDR3 loop: CASSPFGQMETQYF. CDR3 coding DNA: TGTGCCAGCAGCCCCTTCGGACAGATGGAGACCCAGTACTTC.

The chain links TRBV4-1 to TRBJ1-2; 7 bases align to TRBD1. There are 13 residues in the CDR3. V was pared by 6 bases and J by 2 bases, with 3 bases of the junction left unmatched. Germline values: CDR1 MGHRA, CDR2 YSYEKL. The CDR3 is CASRPGQNYGYTF. The CDR3 DNA is TGCGCCAGCAGACCGGGACAGAACTATGGCTACACCTTC.

The rearrangement joins TRBV14 to TRBJ2-5, with TRBD2 matching over 15 bases. The CDR3 totals 18 residues. V was pared by 3 bases and J by 5 bases, with 10 bases of the junction left unmatched. The germline V gene has CDR1 SGHDN and CDR2 FVKESK. As DNA, the CDR3 is TGTGCCAGCAGCCACGCCGGGACTAGCGGGAGGTCGTGGGAGACCCAGTACTTC. The encoded protein is CASSHAGTSGRSWETQYF.